One and the same sample provided the 3 T cell receptor beta chains below, sequenced in a study of T cell responses to AZD1222 COVID-19 vaccine. Method: immunoSEQ multiplex PCR; TCRdb's copy keeps in-frame clones and lacks some. The sample holds about 150,000 clones, around 90% seen once. The starting material was peripheral blood, obtained on day 0 of AZD1222 vaccination. Every receptor here comes from an adult in good health.

J is TRBJ2-1 and V is TRBV5-1; D is ambiguous. The CDR3 is 12 amino acids. The germline V and J ends were trimmed by 2 bases and 7 bases, with 7 bases remaining between them. CDR1 is SGHRS and CDR2 is YFSETQ in the germline V gene. The CDR3, as DNA: TGCGCCAGCAGCTTTCGGGTGAATGAGCAGTTCTTC. Protein sequence: CASSFRVNEQFF. Full variable domain (missing parts from reference TRBV5-1 and TRBJ2-1): KAGVTQTPRYLIKTRGQQVTLSCSPISGHRSVSWYQQTPGQGLQFLFEYFSETQRNKGNFPGRFSGRQFSNSRSEMNVSTLELGDSALYLCASSFRVNEQFFGPGTRLTVL.

V is TRBV12-3 or TRBV12-4 and J is TRBJ2-7; D is unclear. The CDR3 totals 12 residues. Trimming removed 4 bases from V and 2 bases from J, with 6 bases in between. Here the CDR3 reads CASSSGPYEQYF. CDR3 DNA sequence: TGTGCCAGCAGTTCGGGTCCCTACGAGCAGTACTTC.

The chain uses TRBV5-5 and TRBJ2-2; D gene unclear. The CDR3 totals 15 residues. The ends were cut back, 0 bases at V and 7 bases at J, with 13 bases in the middle. Germline lookup yields CDR1 SGHKS and CDR2 YYEKEE (reference sequence). CDR3 in amino acids: CASSLGLLSNGELFF. In DNA form, the CDR3 reads TGTGCCAGCAGCTTGGGACTCCTCTCTAACGGGGAGCTGTTTTTT.